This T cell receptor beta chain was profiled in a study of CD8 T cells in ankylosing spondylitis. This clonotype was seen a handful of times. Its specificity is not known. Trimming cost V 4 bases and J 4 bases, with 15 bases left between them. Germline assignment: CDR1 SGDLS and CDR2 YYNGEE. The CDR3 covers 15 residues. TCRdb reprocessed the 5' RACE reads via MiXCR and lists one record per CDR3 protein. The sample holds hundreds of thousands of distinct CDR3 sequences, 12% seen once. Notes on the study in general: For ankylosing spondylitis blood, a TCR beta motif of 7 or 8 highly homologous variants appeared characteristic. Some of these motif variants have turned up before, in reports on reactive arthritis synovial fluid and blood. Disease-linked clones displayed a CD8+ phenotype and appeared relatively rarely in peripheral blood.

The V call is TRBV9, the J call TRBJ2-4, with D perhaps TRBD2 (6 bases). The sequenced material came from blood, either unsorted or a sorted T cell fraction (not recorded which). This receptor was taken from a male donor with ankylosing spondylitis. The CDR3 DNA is TGTGCCAGCAGCACCCTCGGGACTCAAAAAAACATTCAGTACTTC. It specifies CASSTLGTQKNIQYF.